A selection of T cell receptor beta chains follows, all from one sample in a study of regulatory T cells in long-lasting Graves disease. TCRdb re-derived calls from the multiplex PCR reads in MiXCR, one entry per CDR3 protein. The repertoire consists of approximately 380,000 distinct CDR3 sequences, with more than 20% occurring once and the leading ten covering about a fifth. The sample consisted of peripheral blood mononuclear cells (PBMCs), taken when the disease was refractory, from a patient treated with antithyroid drugs. These receptors came from a female donor with Graves disease. Both conserved end residues are part of each CDR3. Each record gives: CDR3 DNA, CDR3 protein, J gene, V gene, clone size, D gene. The D gene is left open where the match is weak. The size field is filled for only some rows; it gives once, few, many or a size class.

CDR3nt: TGCGCCAGCAGCCAAGACTCAGGGGTACGTGAAAAACTGTTTTTT
CDR3aa: CASSQDSGVREKLFF
j_gene: TRBJ1-4
v_gene: TRBV4-3
abundance: -
d_gene: -

CDR3nt: TGTGCCAGTAGTATCCGCGACAGGGACAATGAGCAGTTCTTC
CDR3aa: CASSIRDRDNEQFF
j_gene: TRBJ2-1
v_gene: TRBV19
abundance: -
d_gene: TRBD1

CDR3nt: TGTGCCAGCAGACAAAGCCGCATGAACACTGAAGCTTTCTTT
CDR3aa: CASRQSRMNTEAFF
j_gene: TRBJ1-1
v_gene: TRBV12-3/TRBV12-4
abundance: many
d_gene: -

CDR3nt: TGTGCCAGCAGCCATCAACAAGGCTGGGAGCAGTACTTC
CDR3aa: CASSHQQGWEQYF
j_gene: TRBJ2-7
v_gene: TRBV3-1
abundance: -
d_gene: -

CDR3nt: TGTGCCAGCAGCTCCCGAATGGACCCCGGGGGGAGTGCCCGTAGAAATGAGCAGTTCTTC
CDR3aa: CASSSRMDPGGSARRNEQFF
j_gene: TRBJ2-1
v_gene: TRBV13
abundance: -
d_gene: TRBD2

CDR3nt: TGTGCCAGCAGGCCGGGGGGGAACGGAGGCACTGAAGCTTTCTTT
CDR3aa: CASRPGGNGGTEAFF
j_gene: TRBJ1-1
v_gene: TRBV27
abundance: -
d_gene: -

CDR3nt: TGCAGCGTATCAGCGGTCCGCACAGATACGCAGTATTTT
CDR3aa: CSVSAVRTDTQYF
j_gene: TRBJ2-3
v_gene: TRBV29-1
abundance: -
d_gene: -

CDR3nt: TGCAGCGTTGAGTTGGGGACGGAGCCCTACGAGCAGTACTTC
CDR3aa: CSVELGTEPYEQYF
j_gene: TRBJ2-7
v_gene: TRBV29-1
abundance: -
d_gene: -

CDR3nt: TGCAGCGTTGGGCGTCCCGGGACACCAGCCAACTATGGCTACACCTTC
CDR3aa: CSVGRPGTPANYGYTF
j_gene: TRBJ1-2
v_gene: TRBV29-1
abundance: -
d_gene: -

CDR3nt: TGCAGTGCTGGGAGCGGAGAGACCCAGTACTTC
CDR3aa: CSAGSGETQYF
j_gene: TRBJ2-5
v_gene: TRBV20-1
abundance: once
d_gene: -

CDR3nt: TGTGCCAGCAGTTCGACTAGGGCCGGGGAGCTGTTTTTT
CDR3aa: CASSSTRAGELFF
j_gene: TRBJ2-2
v_gene: TRBV28
abundance: -
d_gene: -

CDR3nt: TGTGCCAGCAGCCCGACAGGGCCGCCCGACGAGCAGTACTTC
CDR3aa: CASSPTGPPDEQYF
j_gene: TRBJ2-7
v_gene: TRBV12-3/TRBV12-4
abundance: many
d_gene: TRBD1

CDR3nt: TGTGCCAGCAGGGCGGCAGGGAGCACCGGGGAGCTGTTTTTT
CDR3aa: CASRAAGSTGELFF
j_gene: TRBJ2-2
v_gene: TRBV12-3/TRBV12-4
abundance: -
d_gene: -

CDR3nt: TGTGCCAGCAGCTTAAGTCAGAACCTGAACACTGAAGCTTTCTTT
CDR3aa: CASSLSQNLNTEAFF
j_gene: TRBJ1-1
v_gene: TRBV7-2
abundance: many
d_gene: -

CDR3nt: TGCAGCGTTGGGTCGATCCTTCCCGGGACTAGCGGGCTTGAGCAGTTCTTC
CDR3aa: CSVGSILPGTSGLEQFF
j_gene: TRBJ2-1
v_gene: TRBV29-1
abundance: few
d_gene: TRBD2

CDR3nt: TGTGCCAGCAGCTTACGATACAGGAACCCATGGGATAATTCACCCCTCCACTTT
CDR3aa: CASSLRYRNPWDNSPLHF
j_gene: TRBJ1-6
v_gene: TRBV7-8
abundance: -
d_gene: -

CDR3nt: TGTGCCAGCAGAGGGGGGGCCCTAGCGGGAGTCTCCTACGAGCAGTACTTC
CDR3aa: CASRGGALAGVSYEQYF
j_gene: TRBJ2-7
v_gene: TRBV2
abundance: many
d_gene: TRBD2

CDR3nt: TGTGCCAGCAGCTCAACGCGACAGCTCTGGGGGGAGACCCAGTACTTC
CDR3aa: CASSSTRQLWGETQYF
j_gene: TRBJ2-5
v_gene: TRBV7-9
abundance: -
d_gene: -

CDR3nt: TGTGCCAGCAGCAAAGCGGCGATGGGGTACGAGCAGTACTTC
CDR3aa: CASSKAAMGYEQYF
j_gene: TRBJ2-7
v_gene: TRBV7-8
abundance: many
d_gene: -

CDR3nt: TGTGCCAGCAGTTCGTTAGTGAACACCGGGGAGCTGTTTTTT
CDR3aa: CASSSLVNTGELFF
j_gene: TRBJ2-2
v_gene: TRBV6-9
abundance: many
d_gene: -

CDR3nt: TGCGCCAGCAGCCAAGAATACGGGGGCAATCAGCCCCAGCATTTT
CDR3aa: CASSQEYGGNQPQHF
j_gene: TRBJ1-5
v_gene: TRBV4-3
abundance: -
d_gene: -

CDR3nt: TGCAGTGCTTGGGGCTACACCTTC
CDR3aa: CSAWGYTF
j_gene: TRBJ1-2
v_gene: TRBV20-1
abundance: -
d_gene: -

CDR3nt: TGTGCCAGCAGCTACGGGACAGGTCACCCCTACGAGCAGTACTTC
CDR3aa: CASSYGTGHPYEQYF
j_gene: TRBJ2-7
v_gene: TRBV6-2/TRBV6-3
abundance: few
d_gene: TRBD1

CDR3nt: TGTGCCGGGGGGAACACCGGGGAGCTGTTTTTT
CDR3aa: CAGGNTGELFF
j_gene: TRBJ2-2
v_gene: TRBV6-1
abundance: -
d_gene: -

CDR3nt: TGTGCCAGCAGTTCCCCAGGGGGCTTGACCAAAAACATTCAGTACTTC
CDR3aa: CASSSPGGLTKNIQYF
j_gene: TRBJ2-4
v_gene: TRBV28
abundance: few
d_gene: TRBD1

CDR3nt: TGCGCCAGCAGCGTAGCCGGGACTTCTCAAGAGACCCAGTACTTC
CDR3aa: CASSVAGTSQETQYF
j_gene: TRBJ2-5
v_gene: TRBV5-1
abundance: few
d_gene: -